This T cell receptor beta chain derives from a study of T cell responses to AZD1222 COVID-19 vaccine listed by TCRdb under 2021. For the study in its entirety: AZD1222 recipients with second doses at about 4 weeks or about 12 weeks were pooled, because spike-specific TCR depth and breadth did not differ between schedules. Enrollment into the trials was organized by age into subgroups of 18-55, 56-69 and 70-plus years, and those subgroups contained roughly 150, 30 and 60 TCR-sequenced participants, respectively. A total of 233 trial participants underwent TCR sequencing, of whom 200 to 220 had received two doses of AZD1222 and around 25 had received two doses of the MenACWY control vaccine. Overall study outcomes, separate from this receptor: Because no samples from the day 14 peak response were available, repertoires could be characterized only after the peak T cell response. Most participants were white British and females outnumbered males, and the authors suggested that clonal diversity may have been underestimated. Epitopes outside the regions mutated in the B.1.351 and B.1.1.7 variants were reportedly recognized by nearly half of the unique spike-specific TCRs. CD4 TCRs associated with the vaccine covered the entire spike protein, and the dominant responses were in regions 160-218 and 743-854. A significant rise in spike-specific TCR breadth and depth was observed after two AZD1222 doses relative to day 0 and relative to MenACWY recipients. In the small 56-69-year group, the increase in depth fell short of significance, most likely because of low power. Conclusions about previously exposed vaccinees are limited, since just 6 or 7 AZD1222 recipients were seropositive for SARS-CoV-2 at baseline.

The CDR3 regions of human TCRbeta chains were subjected to immunosequencing. Concerning the study's data processing: Repertoire TCRs were checked for matches against a reference library of SARS-CoV-2-specific TCRs that had been generated using the MIRA antigen-specificity platform. Breadth was defined as the fraction of unique TCRs that were SARS-CoV-2-associated, and depth was defined as the fraction of total T cells that were SARS-CoV-2-associated. Using the MIRA data, each spike-specific TCR was mapped to the spike region that the TCR reacts to and placed in a CD4 or CD8 class. Log10-transformed breadth and depth values were compared by one-way ANOVA with Sidak's multiple comparisons tests. Not all clones reach the TCRdb copy of this immuneACCESS table, which keeps in-frame sequences only. Checked studies attribute under half of the gap to unresolved V genes and leave the rest unexplained. V and J calls and clone size follow that table, whereas D and trimming were derived from the DNA. The sample includes about 110,000 clones, with just over 85% observed a single time. The ten largest account for around 7.7% of the sample.

Counted from cysteine to phenylalanine, this CDR3 has 15 amino acids. Only the CDR3 DNA stays, 45 bases, in frame from base 1. CDR1 is given as LGHNA and CDR2 as YSLEER, both from the germline V gene. V and J lose 3 bases and 3 bases, and a span of 15 bases separates them. In the paper's terms, the time point label means: baseline before first vaccination. Samples from vaccinated people were obtained from the UK trials COV001 and COV002, which included a single-blind randomized controlled phase 2/3 trial of AZD1222 (ChAdOx1 nCoV-19) in healthy adults. For TCRbeta chain sequencing, PBMC samples were collected from trial participants at day 0 and at day 28 after the second dose. Of note for this clone: There is no known antigen for this receptor. Base qualities are not recorded, but no much larger clone differs from it by a single base.

The sample in question was peripheral blood, obtained on day 0 of AZD1222 vaccination. This TCR came from an adult in good health. The sequence links TRBV4-3 to TRBJ2-7; the D gene identity is not certain. The CDR3 loop reads CASSQTRNLNYEQYF. The DNA sequence is TGCGCCAGCAGCCAGACACGGAATCTCAACTACGAGCAGTACTTC.